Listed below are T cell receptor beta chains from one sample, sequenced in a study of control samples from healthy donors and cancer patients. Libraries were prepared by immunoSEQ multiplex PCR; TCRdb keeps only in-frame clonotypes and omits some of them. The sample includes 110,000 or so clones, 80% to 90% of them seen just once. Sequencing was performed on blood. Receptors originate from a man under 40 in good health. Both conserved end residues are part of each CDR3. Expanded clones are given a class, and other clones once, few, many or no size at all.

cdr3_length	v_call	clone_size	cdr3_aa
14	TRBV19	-	CASTRGGQLSEQFF
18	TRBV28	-	CASSRIYTGGSYTDTQYF
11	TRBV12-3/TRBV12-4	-	CASSLHREAFF
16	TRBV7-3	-	CASSPSYGGGGATQYF
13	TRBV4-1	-	CASSLGDFYGYTF
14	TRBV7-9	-	CASSLGLAQETQYF
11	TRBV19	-	CASSIKDGYTF
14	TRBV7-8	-	CASSSGGGEETQYF
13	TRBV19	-	CASSRESNEKLFF
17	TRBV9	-	CASSFGLGGLANYGYTF
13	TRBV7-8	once	CASSRARANEQFF
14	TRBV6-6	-	CASCRAERRDEQFF
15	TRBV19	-	CASSISGANTGELFF
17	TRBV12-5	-	CASGLSEAGTGDEKLFF
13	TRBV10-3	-	CAISESVNQPQHF
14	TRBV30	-	CAWSKDSSNQPQHF
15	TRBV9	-	CASSPPGTENEKLFF
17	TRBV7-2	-	CASSLTEATANTGELFF
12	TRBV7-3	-	CASRLAGNAQYF
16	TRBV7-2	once	CASSPRDSTGFYGYTF